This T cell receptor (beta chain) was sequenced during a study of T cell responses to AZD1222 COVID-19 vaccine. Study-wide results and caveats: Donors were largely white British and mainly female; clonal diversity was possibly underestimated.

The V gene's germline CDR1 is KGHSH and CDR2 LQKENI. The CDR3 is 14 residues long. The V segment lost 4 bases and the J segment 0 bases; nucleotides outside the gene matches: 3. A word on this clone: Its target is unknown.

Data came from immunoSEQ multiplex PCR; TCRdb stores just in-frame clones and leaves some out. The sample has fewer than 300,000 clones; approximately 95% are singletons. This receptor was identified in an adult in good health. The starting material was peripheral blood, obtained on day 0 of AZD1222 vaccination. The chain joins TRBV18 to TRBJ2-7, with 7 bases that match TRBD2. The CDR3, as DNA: TGTGCCAGCTCACTACAGCGGGACTCCTACGAGCAGTACTTC. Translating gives CASSLQRDSYEQYF. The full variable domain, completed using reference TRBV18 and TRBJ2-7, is NAGVMQNPRHLVRRRGQEARLRCSPMKGHSHVYWYRQLPEEGLKFMVYLQKENIIDESGMPKERFSAEFPKEGPSILRIQQVVRGDSAAYFCASSLQRDSYEQYFGPGTRLTVT.